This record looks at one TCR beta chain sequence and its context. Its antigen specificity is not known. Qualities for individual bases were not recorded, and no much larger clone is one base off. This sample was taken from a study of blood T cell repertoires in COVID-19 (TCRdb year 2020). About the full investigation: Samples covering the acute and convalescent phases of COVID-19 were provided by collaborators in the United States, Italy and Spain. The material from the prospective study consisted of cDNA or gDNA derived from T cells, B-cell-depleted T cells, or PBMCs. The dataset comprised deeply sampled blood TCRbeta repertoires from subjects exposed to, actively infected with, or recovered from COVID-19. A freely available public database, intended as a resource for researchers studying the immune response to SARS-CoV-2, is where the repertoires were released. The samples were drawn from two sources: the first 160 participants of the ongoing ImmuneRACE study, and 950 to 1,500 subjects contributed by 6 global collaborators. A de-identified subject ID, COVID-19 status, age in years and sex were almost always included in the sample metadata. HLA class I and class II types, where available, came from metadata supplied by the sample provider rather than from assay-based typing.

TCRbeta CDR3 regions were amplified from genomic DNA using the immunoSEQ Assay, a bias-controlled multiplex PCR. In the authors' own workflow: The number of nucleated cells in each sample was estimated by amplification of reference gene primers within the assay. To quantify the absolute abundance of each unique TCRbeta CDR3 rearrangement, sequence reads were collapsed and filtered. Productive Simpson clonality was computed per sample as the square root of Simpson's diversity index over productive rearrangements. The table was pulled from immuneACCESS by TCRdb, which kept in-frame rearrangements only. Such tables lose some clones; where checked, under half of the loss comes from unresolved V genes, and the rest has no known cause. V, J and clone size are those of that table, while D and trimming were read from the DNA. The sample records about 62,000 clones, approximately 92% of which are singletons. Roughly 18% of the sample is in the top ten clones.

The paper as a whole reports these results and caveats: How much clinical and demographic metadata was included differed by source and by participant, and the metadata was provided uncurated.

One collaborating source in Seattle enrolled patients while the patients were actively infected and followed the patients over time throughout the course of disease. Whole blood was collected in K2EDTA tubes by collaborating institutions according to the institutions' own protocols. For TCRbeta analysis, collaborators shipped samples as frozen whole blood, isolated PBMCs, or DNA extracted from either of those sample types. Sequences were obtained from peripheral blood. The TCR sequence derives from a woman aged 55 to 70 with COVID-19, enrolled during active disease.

CDR3 reads: CATSDPGQGEYGYTF. The nucleotide sequence is TGTGCCACCAGTGACCCGGGACAGGGGGAGTATGGCTACACCTTC. The chain employs TRBV24-1 and TRBJ1-2, with 11 middle bases fitting TRBD1. V lost 4 bases and J lost 5 bases, and the count of bases not matched to a germline gene is 5. According to the germline V gene, CDR1 reads KGHDR and CDR2 reads SFDVKD. Including cysteine and phenylalanine, the CDR3 has 15 amino acids. Kept here is only the CDR3 DNA, which spans 45 bases and is read in frame from base 1.